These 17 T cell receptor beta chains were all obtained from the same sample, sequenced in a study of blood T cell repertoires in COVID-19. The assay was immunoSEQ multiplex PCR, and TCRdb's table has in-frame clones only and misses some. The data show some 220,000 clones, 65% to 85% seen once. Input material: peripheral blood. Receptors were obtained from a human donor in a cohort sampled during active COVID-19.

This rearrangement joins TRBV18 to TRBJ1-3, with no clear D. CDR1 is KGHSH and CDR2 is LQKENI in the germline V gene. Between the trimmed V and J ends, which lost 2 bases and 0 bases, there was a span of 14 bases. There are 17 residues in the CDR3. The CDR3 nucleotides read TGTGCCAGCTCACCAAGTATCGCGGGAGCCTCTGGAAACACCATATATTTT. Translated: CASSPSIAGASGNTIYF. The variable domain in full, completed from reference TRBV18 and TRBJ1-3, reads NAGVMQNPRHLVRRRGQEARLRCSPMKGHSHVYWYRQLPEEGLKFMVYLQKENIIDESGMPKERFSAEFPKEGPSILRIQQVVRGDSAAYFCASSPSIAGASGNTIYFGEGSWLTVV.

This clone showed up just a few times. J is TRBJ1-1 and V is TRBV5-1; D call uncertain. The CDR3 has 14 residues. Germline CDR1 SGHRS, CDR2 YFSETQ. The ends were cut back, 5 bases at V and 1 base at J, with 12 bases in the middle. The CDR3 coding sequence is TGCGCCAGCAGGGCGCCCCGGGAGAACACTGAAGCTTTCTTT. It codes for CASRAPRENTEAFF.

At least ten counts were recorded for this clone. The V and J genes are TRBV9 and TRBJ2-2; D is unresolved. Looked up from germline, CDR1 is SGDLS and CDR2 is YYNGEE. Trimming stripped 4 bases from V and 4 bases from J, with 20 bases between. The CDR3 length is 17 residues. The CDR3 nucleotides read TGTGCCAGCAGCTCTGCCACGTTTAAGTCCGGCACCGGGGAGCTGTTTTTT. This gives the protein CASSSATFKSGTGELFF.

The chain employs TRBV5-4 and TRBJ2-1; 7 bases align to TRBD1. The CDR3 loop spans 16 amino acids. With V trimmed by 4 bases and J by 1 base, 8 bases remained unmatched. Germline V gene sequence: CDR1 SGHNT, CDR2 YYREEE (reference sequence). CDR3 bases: TGTGCCAGCAGCCCGGCAGGGGGTGAATCCTACAATGAGCAGTTCTTC. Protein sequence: CASSPAGGESYNEQFF.

This chain's CDR3 is CASEDLQGHTDTQYF. Here the CDR3 DNA reads TGTGCCAGCGAGGACCTCCAGGGCCACACAGATACGCAGTATTTT. The chain links TRBV3-1 (or the pseudogene TRBV3-2) to TRBJ2-3, with D possibly being TRBD1 (5 bases). Germline lookup yields CDR1 LGHDT and CDR2 YNNKEL (reference sequence). The V gene lost 8 bases and the J gene lost 2 bases, with 17 bases spanning the gap. The CDR3 spans 15 residues.

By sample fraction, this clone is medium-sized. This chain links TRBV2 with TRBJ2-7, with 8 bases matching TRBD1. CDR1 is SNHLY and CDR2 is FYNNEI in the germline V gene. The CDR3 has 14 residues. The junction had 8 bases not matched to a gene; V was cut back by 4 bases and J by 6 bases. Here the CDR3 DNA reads TGTGCCAGCAGTGTGACAGGGGCCCCCGGCGAGCAGTACTTC. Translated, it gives CASSVTGAPGEQYF.

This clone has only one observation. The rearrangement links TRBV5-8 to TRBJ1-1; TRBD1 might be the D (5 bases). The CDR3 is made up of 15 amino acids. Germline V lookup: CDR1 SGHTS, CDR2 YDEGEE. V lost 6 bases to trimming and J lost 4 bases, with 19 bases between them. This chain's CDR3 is CASNQGQGFGTEAFF. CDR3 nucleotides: TGTGCCAGCAACCAAGGCCAGGGTTTCGGCACTGAAGCTTTCTTT. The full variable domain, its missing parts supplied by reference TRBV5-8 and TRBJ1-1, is EAGVTQSPTHLIKTRGQQATLRCSPISGHTSVYWYQQALGLGLQFLLWYDEGEERNRGNFPPRFSGRQFPNYSSELNVNALELEDSALYLCASNQGQGFGTEAFFGQGTRLTVV.

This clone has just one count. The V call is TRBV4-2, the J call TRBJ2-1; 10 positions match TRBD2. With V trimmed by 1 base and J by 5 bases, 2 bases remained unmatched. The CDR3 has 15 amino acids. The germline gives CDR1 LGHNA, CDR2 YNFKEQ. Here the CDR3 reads CASSQGTSGNNEQFF. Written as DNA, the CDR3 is TGTGCCAGCAGCCAAGGGACTAGCGGAAACAATGAGCAGTTCTTC.

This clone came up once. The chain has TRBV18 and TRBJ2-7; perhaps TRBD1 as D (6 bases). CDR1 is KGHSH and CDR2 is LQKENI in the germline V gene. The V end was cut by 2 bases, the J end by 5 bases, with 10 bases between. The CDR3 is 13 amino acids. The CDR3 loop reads CASSPTNRDEQYF. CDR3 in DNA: TGTGCCAGCTCACCAACAAACAGGGACGAGCAGTACTTC.

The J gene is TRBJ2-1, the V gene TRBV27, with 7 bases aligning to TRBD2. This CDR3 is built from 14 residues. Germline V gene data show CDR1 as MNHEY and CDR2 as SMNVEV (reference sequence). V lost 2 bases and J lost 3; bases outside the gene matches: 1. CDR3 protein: CASSLTGGYNEQFF. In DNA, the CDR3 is TGTGCCAGCAGTTTAACGGGAGGCTACAATGAGCAGTTCTTC.

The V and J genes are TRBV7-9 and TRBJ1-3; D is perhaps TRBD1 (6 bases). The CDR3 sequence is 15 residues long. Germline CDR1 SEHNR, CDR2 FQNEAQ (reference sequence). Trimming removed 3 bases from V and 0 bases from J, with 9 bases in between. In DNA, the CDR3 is TGTGCCAGCAGCTTCGACAGGAGCTCTGGAAACACCATATATTTT. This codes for CASSFDRSSGNTIYF.

The CDR3 reads CASSLNSYYNEQFF. The CDR3, as DNA: TGTGCCAGCAGCTTGAATAGTTACTACAATGAGCAGTTCTTC. This chain joins TRBV5-5 and TRBJ2-1; D gene unclear. This CDR3 has 14 amino acids. Trimming cost V 1 base and J 3 bases, with 8 bases left between them. CDR1 and CDR2 from the germline V gene are SGHKS and YYEKEE (reference sequence).

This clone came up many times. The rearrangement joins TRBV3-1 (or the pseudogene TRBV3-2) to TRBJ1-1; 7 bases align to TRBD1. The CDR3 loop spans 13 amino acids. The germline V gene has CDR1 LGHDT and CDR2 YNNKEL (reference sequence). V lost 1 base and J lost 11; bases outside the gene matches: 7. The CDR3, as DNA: TGTGCCAGCAGCCAAGCCGGGACAGAAGTCGCTTTCTTT. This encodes CASSQAGTEVAFF.

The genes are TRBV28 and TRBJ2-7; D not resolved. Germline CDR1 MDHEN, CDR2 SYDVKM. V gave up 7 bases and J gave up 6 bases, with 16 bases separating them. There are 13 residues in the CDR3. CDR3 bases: TGTGCCAGCACCCCTCCCCTCTACGGCGAGCAGTACTTC. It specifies CASTPPLYGEQYF.

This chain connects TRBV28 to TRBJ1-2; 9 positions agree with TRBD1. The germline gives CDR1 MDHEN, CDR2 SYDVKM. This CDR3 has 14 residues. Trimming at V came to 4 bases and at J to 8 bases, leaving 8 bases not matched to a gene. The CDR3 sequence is CASSSHGTGRGYTF. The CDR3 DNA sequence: TGTGCCAGCAGTTCCCACGGGACAGGGAGAGGCTACACCTTC.

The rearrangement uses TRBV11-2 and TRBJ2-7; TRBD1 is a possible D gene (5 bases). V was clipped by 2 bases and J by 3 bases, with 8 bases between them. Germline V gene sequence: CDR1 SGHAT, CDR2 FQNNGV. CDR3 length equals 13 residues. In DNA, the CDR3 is TGTGCCAGCAGCTTAAGCGACAGCTACGAGCAGTACTTC. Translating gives CASSLSDSYEQYF.

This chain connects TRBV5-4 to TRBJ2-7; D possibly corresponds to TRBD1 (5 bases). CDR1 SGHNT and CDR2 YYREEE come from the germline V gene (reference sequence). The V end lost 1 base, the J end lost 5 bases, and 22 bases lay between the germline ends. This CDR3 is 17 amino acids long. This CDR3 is CASSLWLQGPGVHEQYF. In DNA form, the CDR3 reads TGTGCCAGCAGCTTGTGGCTCCAGGGTCCGGGCGTCCACGAGCAGTACTTC.